Here is one T cell receptor beta chain with its context. Libraries were prepared by immunoSEQ multiplex PCR; TCRdb keeps only in-frame clonotypes and omits some of them. Here the sample spans around 380,000 clones, around 84% being singletons. This specimen comes from a study of blood T cell repertoires in COVID-19. About the research overall: T cells, B-cell-depleted T cells, or PBMCs supplied cDNA or gDNA.

CDR3 length: 16 residues. J lost 0 bases, V lost 5 bases, and 9 bases had no gene match. Germline V CDR1 and CDR2: SGHVS, FNYEAQ. The sequence was collected from a human donor with acute or convalescent COVID-19. The donor label of this sample is uncertain. The sequencing sample was made of peripheral blood. The chain uses TRBV7-6 and TRBJ2-5, with 7 positions matching TRBD1. CDR3 in DNA: TGTGCCAGCAGCCAACAGGGGTTTACGTACCAAGAGACCCAGTACTTC. The encoded protein is CASSQQGFTYQETQYF.